Listed here are 16 T cell receptor beta chains from one sample, sequenced in a study of cytomegalovirus exposure and HLA in healthy donors. PCR was performed using 60 Vbeta and 13 Jbeta primers. Repertoires were generated with immunoSEQ multiplex PCR, while TCRdb's copy carries only in-frame clones and drops some. The sample gives approximately 100,000 clones, 60% to 80% of which show up once; 5.8% is in the top ten. Sequenced sample: PBMCs. These receptors were obtained from a man aged 55-75 years in good health and CMV-seropositive.

The V and J genes are TRBV15 and TRBJ2-3, with a tentative D call TRBD2 (5 bases). V was shortened by 2 bases and J by 1 base, with 13 bases between the two germline ends. Per the germline V gene, CDR1 is LNHNV and CDR2 is YYDKDF (reference sequence). The CDR3 length is 16 residues. This CDR3 reads CATSRLEGRGTDTQYF. CDR3 nucleotides: TGTGCCACCAGCAGACTCGAGGGCCGAGGCACAGATACGCAGTATTTT.

The chain links TRBV29-1 to TRBJ2-2, with TRBD1 identical over 9 bases. The CDR3 consists of 15 residues. Trimming at V came to 6 bases and at J to 5 bases, leaving 10 bases not matched to a gene. Germline CDR1 SQVTM, CDR2 ANQGSEA. CDR3 coding DNA: TGCAGCGTGAAAAACCCGGGACAGGGAACCGGGGAGCTGTTTTTT. The encoded protein is CSVKNPGQGTGELFF.

The J gene is TRBJ1-4, the V gene TRBV28; D is unresolved. This CDR3 comprises 13 residues. Trimming pared 3 bases from V and 7 bases from J, leaving 9 bases between. Germline CDR1 reads MDHEN; CDR2 reads SYDVKM. CDR3 coding DNA: TGTGCCAGCAGTTTGTCCCCGTTTGAAAAACTGTTTTTT. Encoded protein: CASSLSPFEKLFF. Full variable domain (rest looked up from reference TRBV28 and TRBJ1-4): DVKVTQSSRYLVKRTGEKVFLECVQDMDHENMFWYRQDPGLGLRLIYFSYDVKMKEKGDIPEGYSVSREKKERFSLILESASTNQTSMYLCASSLSPFEKLFFGSGTQLSVL.

Worth noting for this clone: One end of the junction does not line up with germline, which may come from a read error. CDR3 nucleotides: TGTGCCAGCACTTTACGCGACAGCCCTCGGGAGCAGTACTTC. Its translation is CASTLRDSPREQYF. This chain links TRBV28 with TRBJ2-7; D is perhaps TRBD1 (5 bases). The CDR3 is 14 amino acids. CDR1 and CDR2 (germline): MDHEN, SYDVKM. The full variable domain, in which reference TRBV28 and TRBJ2-7 provide the parts outside the CDR3, is DVKVTQSSRYLVKRTGEKVFLECVQDMDHENMFWYRQDPGLGLRLIYFSYDVKMKEKGDIPEGYSVSREKKERFSLILESASTNQTSMYLCASTLRDSPREQYFGPGTRLTVT.

This clone came up a few times. The chain joins TRBV4-1 to TRBJ2-7; weak D call: TRBD1 (6 bases). Germline lookup yields CDR1 MGHRA and CDR2 YSYEKL. There are 18 residues in the CDR3. The V gene lost 0 bases and the J gene lost 3 bases, with 21 bases spanning the gap. The CDR3 DNA reads as TGCGCCAGCAGCCAAGATTTATTTAGGGGACAAGGGATCTACGAGCAGTACTTC. Amino acids: CASSQDLFRGQGIYEQYF.

This clone has only a few counts. This chain joins TRBV27 and TRBJ1-2; D may be TRBD1 (5 bases). CDR1 MNHEY and CDR2 SMNVEV come from the germline V gene (reference sequence). The CDR3 totals 14 residues. V lost 7 bases and J 6 bases, leaving 18 bases between the germline ends. The CDR3 DNA sequence: TGTGCCAGCACCCCCTCCTCAGGGTCCCATGGCTACACCTTC. Protein product: CASTPSSGSHGYTF.

The chain joins TRBV7-9 to TRBJ2-3; D is unresolved. The CDR3 totals 11 residues. Trimming removed 5 bases at V and 6 bases at J, with 6 bases between. Germline CDR1 and CDR2: SEHNR and FQNEAQ (reference sequence). CDR3 bases: TGTGCCAGCAGCCCCGTGGATACGCAGTATTTT. As protein: CASSPVDTQYF. The whole variable domain, filled in from reference TRBV7-9 and TRBJ2-3, reads DTGVSQNPRHKITKRGQNVTFRCDPISEHNRLYWYRQTLGQGPEFLTYFQNEAQLEKSRLLSDRFSAERPKGSFSTLEIQRTEQGDSAMYLCASSPVDTQYFGPGTRLTVL.

The chain uses TRBV7-7 and TRBJ2-2; 10 positions match TRBD1. CDR1 and CDR2 from the germline V gene are SSHAT and FNYEAQ (reference sequence). There are 13 residues in the CDR3. Here the CDR3 DNA reads TGTGCGAGCGGGGACAGGGGCACCGGGGAGCTGTTTTTT. This translates into CASGDRGTGELFF. The full variable domain, with the rest looked up from reference TRBV7-7 and TRBJ2-2, is GAGVSQSPRYKVTKRGQDVTLRCDPISSHATLYWYQQALGQGPEFLTYFNYEAQPDKSGLPSDRFSAERPEGSISTLTIQRTEQRDSAMYRCASGDRGTGELFFGEGSRLTVL.

This clone was counted between two and nine times. V is TRBV5-1 and J is TRBJ2-7, with D perhaps matching TRBD1 (6 bases). The CDR3 length is 14 residues. Germline values: CDR1 SGHRS, CDR2 YFSETQ. Trimming took 1 base from V and 3 from J, leaving 11 bases between them. The CDR3 reads CASSLLGQIYEQYF. The CDR3 region has the DNA TGCGCCAGCAGCTTGTTGGGACAAATCTACGAGCAGTACTTC.

The chain is built from TRBV10-1 and TRBJ2-2; 10 nucleotides agree with TRBD2. The CDR3 is 16 residues long. Losses at the gene ends were 0 bases for V and 8 bases for J; bases not matched to a gene: 6. Germline CDR1 WNHNN, CDR2 SYGVQD (reference sequence). This CDR3 is CASSESKRGGPGELFF. As DNA, the CDR3 is TGCGCCAGCAGTGAGTCGAAGCGGGGGGGCCCGGGGGAGCTGTTTTTT.

This clone was seen only a few times. J is TRBJ1-1 and V is TRBV6-5; D not resolved. The length of the CDR3 is 11 residues. Germline values: CDR1 MNHEY, CDR2 SVGAGI. Trimming took off 6 bases at V and 1 base at J, with 3 bases between the two ends. The CDR3 here is CASSRNTEAFF. For the CDR3, the DNA is TGTGCCAGCAGCAGGAACACTGAAGCTTTCTTT.

The chain employs TRBV5-4 and TRBJ2-7; 12 bases fit TRBD2. Germline lookup yields CDR1 SGHNT and CDR2 YYREEE (reference sequence). This CDR3 contains 16 residues. V lost 1 base and J lost 2; bases outside the gene matches: 4. The CDR3, as DNA: TGTGCCAGCAGCTTGACTAGCGGGGGGCCGACCTACGAGCAGTACTTC. This codes for CASSLTSGGPTYEQYF.

The chain uses TRBV9 and TRBJ1-2; TRBD1 matches at 9 bases. The CDR3 loop spans 17 amino acids. V lost 0 bases and J lost 2; bases outside the gene matches: 8. Germline CDR1 SGDLS, CDR2 YYNGEE. The CDR3 here is CASSVDPHRGLNYGYTF. DNA for the CDR3: TGTGCCAGCAGCGTAGATCCTCACAGGGGGCTAAACTATGGCTACACCTTC.

This CDR3 reads CASSLGTAGVRGEQYF. DNA of the CDR3: TGTGCCAGCAGCTTGGGGACTGCCGGGGTCCGAGGCGAGCAGTACTTC. The V gene is TRBV5-5, the J gene TRBJ2-7, with D perhaps matching TRBD2 (5 bases). V dropped 0 bases and J dropped 6 bases, with 19 bases sitting between them. In germline, CDR1 is SGHKS, CDR2 YYEKEE (reference sequence). The CDR3 is made up of 16 amino acids.

The rearrangement joins TRBV27 to TRBJ2-3, with D possibly being TRBD2 (6 bases). The CDR3 runs 16 residues. In germline, CDR1 is MNHEY, CDR2 SMNVEV (reference sequence). V lost 7 bases, J lost 6 bases, and 23 bases lay in between. CDR3 amino acids: CASTPGDSRGRDTQYF. CDR3 sequence (DNA): TGTGCCAGCACCCCGGGAGACTCACGCGGTCGGGATACGCAGTATTTT.

The chain combines TRBV10-1 with TRBJ1-1, with no clear D. The CDR3 totals 15 residues. The germline V gene has CDR1 WNHNN and CDR2 SYGVQD (reference sequence). V lost 3 bases, J lost 1 base, and 12 bases lay in between. Here the CDR3 DNA reads TGCGCCAGCAGTGACCCCGGTCGCGGGAACACTGAAGCTTTCTTT. Translated: CASSDPGRGNTEAFF.